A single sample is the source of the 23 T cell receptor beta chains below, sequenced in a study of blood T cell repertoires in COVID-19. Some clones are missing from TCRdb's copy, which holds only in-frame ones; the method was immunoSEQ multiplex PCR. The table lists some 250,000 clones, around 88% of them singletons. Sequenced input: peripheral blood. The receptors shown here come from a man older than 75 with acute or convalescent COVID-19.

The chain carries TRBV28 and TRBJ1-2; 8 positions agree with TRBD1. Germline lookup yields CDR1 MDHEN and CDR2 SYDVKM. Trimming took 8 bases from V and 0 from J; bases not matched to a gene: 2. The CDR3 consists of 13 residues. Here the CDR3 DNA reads TGTGCCAGCTTGGGACAGGCTAACTATGGCTACACCTTC. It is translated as CASLGQANYGYTF.

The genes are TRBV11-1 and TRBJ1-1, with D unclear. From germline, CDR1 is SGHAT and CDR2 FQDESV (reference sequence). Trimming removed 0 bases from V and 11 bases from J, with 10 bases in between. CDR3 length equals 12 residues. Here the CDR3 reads CASSLAGAGAFF. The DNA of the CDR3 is TGTGCCAGCAGCTTAGCAGGAGCCGGGGCTTTCTTT.

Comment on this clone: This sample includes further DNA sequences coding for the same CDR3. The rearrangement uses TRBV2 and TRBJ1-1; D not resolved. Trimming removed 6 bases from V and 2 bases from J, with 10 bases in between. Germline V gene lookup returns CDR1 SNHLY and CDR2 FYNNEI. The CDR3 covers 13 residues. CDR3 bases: TGTGCCAGCAGCTCGGGTTTCAACACTGAAGCTTTCTTT. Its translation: CASSSGFNTEAFF.

CDR3 residues: CASRGRDSLTYEQYF. The DNA for the CDR3 is TGTGCCAGTAGGGGCCGGGACAGTCTTACCTACGAGCAGTACTTC. The rearrangement uses TRBV19 and TRBJ2-7; the match to TRBD1 covers 7 bases. Germline assignment: CDR1 LNHDA and CDR2 SQIVND (reference sequence). Unmatched junction bases numbered 10, after V lost 6 bases and J lost 2 bases. The CDR3 is 15 amino acids.

The CDR3 DNA follows: TGTGCCAGCAGTTTGGGGGACTCCCTCCACTTT. Its translation: CASSLGDSLHF. J is TRBJ1-6 and V is TRBV12-3 or TRBV12-4, with D possibly TRBD1 on 5 matching bases. V was cut by 3 bases and J by 14 bases, with 8 bases left in between. This CDR3 contains 11 residues.

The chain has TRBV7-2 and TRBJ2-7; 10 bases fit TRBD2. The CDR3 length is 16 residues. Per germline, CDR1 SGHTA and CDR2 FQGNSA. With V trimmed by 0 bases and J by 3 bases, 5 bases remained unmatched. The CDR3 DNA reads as TGTGCCAGCAGCTTAGCTGGGACTAGCGATTACTACGAGCAGTACTTC. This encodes CASSLAGTSDYYEQYF.

The CDR3 sequence: CASSSHPRQGKGAQYF. CDR3 DNA sequence: TGTGCCAGCAGCAGTCACCCCAGACAGGGGAAAGGAGCGCAGTACTTC. The V gene is TRBV9, the J gene TRBJ2-7, with 8 positions matching TRBD1. The CDR3 sequence is 16 residues long. Trimming at V came to 4 bases and at J to 9 bases, leaving 18 bases not matched to a gene. Germline V CDR1 and CDR2: SGDLS, YYNGEE.

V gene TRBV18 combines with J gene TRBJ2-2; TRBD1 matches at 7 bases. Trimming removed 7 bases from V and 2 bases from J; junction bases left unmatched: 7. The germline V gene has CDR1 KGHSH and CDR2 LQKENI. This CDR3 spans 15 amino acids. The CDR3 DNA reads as TGTGCCAGCTTGCGGACAGGATCAAACACCGGGGAGCTGTTTTTT. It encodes CASLRTGSNTGELFF.

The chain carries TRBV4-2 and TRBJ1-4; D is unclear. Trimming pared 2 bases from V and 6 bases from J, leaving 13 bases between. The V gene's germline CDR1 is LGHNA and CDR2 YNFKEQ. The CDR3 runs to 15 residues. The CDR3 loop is CASSQSRGVDEKLFF. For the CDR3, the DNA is TGTGCCAGCAGCCAATCTCGTGGAGTGGATGAAAAACTGTTTTTT.

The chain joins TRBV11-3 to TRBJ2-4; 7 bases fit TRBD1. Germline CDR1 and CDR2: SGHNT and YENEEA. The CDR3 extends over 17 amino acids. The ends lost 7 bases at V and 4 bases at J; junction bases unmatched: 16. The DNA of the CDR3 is TGTGCCAGCACCCGGGAAGCCGGGACAGAGGAAAAAAACATTCAGTACTTC. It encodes CASTREAGTEEKNIQYF.

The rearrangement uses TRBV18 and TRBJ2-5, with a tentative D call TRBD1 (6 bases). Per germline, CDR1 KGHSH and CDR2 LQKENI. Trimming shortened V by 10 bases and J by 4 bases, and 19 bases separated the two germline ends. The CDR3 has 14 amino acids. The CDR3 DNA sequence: TGTGCCACCCAACCAGGGGCCGGTGGAGAGACCCAGTACTTC. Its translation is CATQPGAGGETQYF.

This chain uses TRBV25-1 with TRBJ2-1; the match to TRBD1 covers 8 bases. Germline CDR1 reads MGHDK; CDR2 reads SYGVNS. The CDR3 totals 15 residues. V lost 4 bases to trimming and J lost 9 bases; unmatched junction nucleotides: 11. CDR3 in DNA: TGTGCCAGCAGTGCCCCCGGGACAGGAAAGGGTGAGCAGTTCTTC. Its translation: CASSAPGTGKGEQFF.

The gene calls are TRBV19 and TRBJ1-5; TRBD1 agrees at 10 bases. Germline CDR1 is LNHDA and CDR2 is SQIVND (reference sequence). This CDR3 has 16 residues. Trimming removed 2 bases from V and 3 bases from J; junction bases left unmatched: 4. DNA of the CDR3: TGTGCCAGTAGTATAAGGACAGGGGGACCCAATCAGCCCCAGCATTTT. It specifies CASSIRTGGPNQPQHF.

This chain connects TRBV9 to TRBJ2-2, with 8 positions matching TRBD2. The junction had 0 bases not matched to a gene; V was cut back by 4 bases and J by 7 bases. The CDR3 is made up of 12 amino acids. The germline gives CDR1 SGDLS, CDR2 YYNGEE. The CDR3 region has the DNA TGTGCCAGCAGCCTAGCGGGCGGGGAGCTGTTTTTT. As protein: CASSLAGGELFF. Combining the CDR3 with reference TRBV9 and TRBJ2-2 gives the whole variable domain DSGVTQTPKHLITATGQRVTLRCSPRSGDLSVYWYQQSLDQGLQFLIQYYNGEERAKGNILERFSAQQFPDLHSELNLSSLELGDSALYFCASSLAGGELFFGEGSRLTVL.

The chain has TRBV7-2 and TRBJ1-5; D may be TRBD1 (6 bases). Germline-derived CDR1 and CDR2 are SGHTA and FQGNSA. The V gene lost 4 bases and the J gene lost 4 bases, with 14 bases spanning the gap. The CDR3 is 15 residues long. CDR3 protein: CASSSTGGGNQPQHF. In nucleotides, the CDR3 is TGTGCCAGCAGCTCGACAGGCGGTGGGAATCAGCCCCAGCATTTT.

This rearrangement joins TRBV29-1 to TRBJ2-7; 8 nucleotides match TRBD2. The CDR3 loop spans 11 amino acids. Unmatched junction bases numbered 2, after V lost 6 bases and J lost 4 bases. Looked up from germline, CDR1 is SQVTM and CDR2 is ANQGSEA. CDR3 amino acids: CSVRGGYEQYF. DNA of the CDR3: TGCAGCGTCCGGGGGGGATACGAGCAGTACTTC.

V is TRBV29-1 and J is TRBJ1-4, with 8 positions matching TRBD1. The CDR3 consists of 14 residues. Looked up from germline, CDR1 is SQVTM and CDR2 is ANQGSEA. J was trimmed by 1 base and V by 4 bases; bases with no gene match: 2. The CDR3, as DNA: TGCAGCGTTGCACAGGGGGTAACTAATGAAAAACTGTTTTTT. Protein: CSVAQGVTNEKLFF.

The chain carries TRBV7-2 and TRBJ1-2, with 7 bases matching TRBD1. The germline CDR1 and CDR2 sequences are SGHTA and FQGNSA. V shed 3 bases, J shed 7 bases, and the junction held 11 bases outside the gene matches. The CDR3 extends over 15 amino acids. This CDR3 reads CASSLTGWDGCGYTF. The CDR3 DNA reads TGTGCCAGCAGCTTGACAGGGTGGGACGGCTGTGGCTACACCTTC.

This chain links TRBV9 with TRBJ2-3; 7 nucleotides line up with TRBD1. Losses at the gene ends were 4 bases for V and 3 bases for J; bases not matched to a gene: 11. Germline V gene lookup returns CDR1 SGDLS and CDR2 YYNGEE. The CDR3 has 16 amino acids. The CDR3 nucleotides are TGTGCCAGCAGCACCCCCCGGGACAGTATTACAGATACGCAGTATTTT. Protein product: CASSTPRDSITDTQYF.

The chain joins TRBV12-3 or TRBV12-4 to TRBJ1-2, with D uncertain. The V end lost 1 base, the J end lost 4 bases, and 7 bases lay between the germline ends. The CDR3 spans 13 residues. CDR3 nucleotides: TGTGCCAGCAGTTTAGGGCGGGGCTATGGCTACACCTTC. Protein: CASSLGRGYGYTF.

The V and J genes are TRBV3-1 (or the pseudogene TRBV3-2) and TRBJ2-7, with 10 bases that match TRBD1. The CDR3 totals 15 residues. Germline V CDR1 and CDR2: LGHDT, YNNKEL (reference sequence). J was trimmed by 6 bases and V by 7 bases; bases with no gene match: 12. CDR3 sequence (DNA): TGTGCCAGCAAGTTTAGGGGACAGGGGATAGGCGAGCAGTACTTC. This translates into CASKFRGQGIGEQYF.

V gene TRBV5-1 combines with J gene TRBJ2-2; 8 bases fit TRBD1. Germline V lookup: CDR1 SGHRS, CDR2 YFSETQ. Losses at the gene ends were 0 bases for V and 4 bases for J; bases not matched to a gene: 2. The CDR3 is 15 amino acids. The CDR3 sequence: CASSLVGQGTGELFF. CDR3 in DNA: TGCGCCAGCAGCTTGGTCGGACAGGGCACCGGGGAGCTGTTTTTT.

The CDR3 spells CASSELAGTGEKLFF. For the CDR3, the DNA is TGTGCCAGCAGTGAACTGGCGGGGACGGGTGAAAAACTGTTTTTT. The chain combines TRBV6-1 with TRBJ1-4, with TRBD1 as a possible D gene (5 bases). The V end lost 2 bases, the J end lost 7 bases, and 14 bases lay between the germline ends. Germline CDR1 reads MNHNS; CDR2 reads SASEGT. The CDR3 is 15 amino acids.